Below, 9 T cell receptor beta chains from the same sample are listed, as sequenced in a study of CD8 T cells in Susac syndrome. cDNA came from about 0.46 to 1 ug RNA primed by random hexamers. MiXCR, run by TCRdb on the immunoSEQ multiplex PCR reads, gives a single entry per CDR3 protein. The table shows around 300,000 distinct CDR3 sequences, with 89% occurring only once. Sequenced sample: CD8+ T cells from PBMCs. The receptors here all came from a human donor with multiple sclerosis.

This clonotype was observed a few times. The chain joins TRBV19 to TRBJ1-5, with D perhaps TRBD1 (5 bases). The CDR3 runs 15 residues. Trimming took off 7 bases at V and 3 bases at J, with 16 bases between the two ends. Germline CDR1 and CDR2: LNHDA and SQIVND (reference sequence). CDR3 DNA sequence: TGTGCCAGTACCTCATGGGACTCACTCAATCAGCCCCAGCATTTT. Protein product: CASTSWDSLNQPQHF.

The V and J genes are TRBV6-5 and TRBJ2-1; the match to TRBD2 covers 16 bases. J was trimmed by 8 bases and V by 2 bases; bases with no gene match: 12. The CDR3 is 19 amino acids. Per the germline V gene, CDR1 is MNHEY and CDR2 is SVGAGI. The CDR3 nucleotides read TGTGCCAGCAGTTACCAAGGGGGACTAGCGGGAGGGGAGGCCCATGAGCAGTTCTTC. Its protein is CASSYQGGLAGGEAHEQFF.

The rearrangement uses TRBV30 and TRBJ1-4, with D uncertain. The CDR3 covers 15 residues. The germline V and J ends were trimmed by 2 bases and 3 bases, with 13 bases remaining between them. Germline CDR1 and CDR2: GTSNPN and SVGIG (reference sequence). CDR3 nucleotide sequence: TGTGCCTGGAGTAGGGTGGGAAGCCCTAATGAAAAACTGTTTTTT. This codes for CAWSRVGSPNEKLFF.

V and J are TRBV28 and TRBJ2-1, with D perhaps matching TRBD1 (6 bases). V was pared by 3 bases and J by 0 bases, with 18 bases between. The CDR3 spans 18 residues. CDR1 is MDHEN and CDR2 is SYDVKM in the germline V gene. The CDR3 loop reads CASSFGDMTPFSYNEQFF. CDR3 sequence (DNA): TGTGCCAGCAGTTTCGGGGACATGACACCTTTCTCCTACAATGAGCAGTTCTTC.

The gene calls are TRBV6-5 and TRBJ2-1; 10 bases fit TRBD2. CDR3 length equals 18 residues. V shed 4 bases, J shed 8 bases, and the junction held 17 bases outside the gene matches. The germline V gene encodes CDR1 MNHEY and CDR2 SVGAGI. Here the CDR3 DNA reads TGTGCCAGCAGTTCACTGCTAGCGGGAGACCTTGGGGTGGATGAGCAGTTCTTC. Translated, it gives CASSSLLAGDLGVDEQFF.

This chain links TRBV5-6 with TRBJ2-7; D is undetermined. Trimming left V 9 bases short and J 6 bases short, with 19 bases between. The CDR3 consists of 13 residues. The germline V gene has CDR1 SGHDT and CDR2 YYEEEE. CDR3: CATSLGTASEQYF. The CDR3 DNA is TGTGCCACCTCCCTCGGCACAGCTTCCGAGCAGTACTTC.

The rearrangement uses TRBV6-5 and TRBJ2-2, with 11 bases fitting TRBD2. Trimming took 4 bases from V and 3 from J; bases not matched to a gene: 13. Germline V CDR1 and CDR2: MNHEY, SVGAGI. CDR3 size: 19 residues. The CDR3 sequence: CASSFIRLAGGMDTGELFF. The CDR3 bases are TGTGCCAGCAGTTTTATCAGGCTAGCGGGAGGTATGGACACCGGGGAGCTGTTTTTT.

This chain joins TRBV6-2 or TRBV6-3 and TRBJ2-5; D call uncertain. Germline V gene lookup returns CDR1 MNHEY and CDR2 SVGEGT. There are 12 residues in the CDR3. Trimming took off 5 bases at V and 5 bases at J, with 9 bases between the two ends. CDR3 amino acids: CASSGIRETQYF. CDR3 nucleotide sequence: TGTGCCAGCAGTGGAATCCGGGAGACCCAGTACTTC.

The chain links TRBV18 to TRBJ2-1; D not resolved. Germline V gene data show CDR1 as KGHSH and CDR2 as LQKENI. The CDR3 consists of 15 residues. The V end lost 2 bases, the J end lost 0 bases, and 8 bases lay between the germline ends. The chain's CDR3 is CASSPDTRSYNEQFF. The CDR3 DNA reads as TGTGCCAGCTCACCAGACACACGCTCCTACAATGAGCAGTTCTTC.